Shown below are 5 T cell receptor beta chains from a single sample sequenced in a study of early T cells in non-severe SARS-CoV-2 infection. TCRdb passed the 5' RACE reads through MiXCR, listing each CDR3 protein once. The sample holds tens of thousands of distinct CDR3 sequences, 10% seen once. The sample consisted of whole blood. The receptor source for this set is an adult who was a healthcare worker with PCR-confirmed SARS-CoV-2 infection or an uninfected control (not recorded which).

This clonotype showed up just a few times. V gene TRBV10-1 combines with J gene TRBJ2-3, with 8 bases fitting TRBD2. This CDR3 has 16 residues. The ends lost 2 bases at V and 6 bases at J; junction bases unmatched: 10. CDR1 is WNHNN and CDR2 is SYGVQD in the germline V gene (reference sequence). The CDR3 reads CASSETGTRFSDTQYF. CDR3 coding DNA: TGCGCCAGCAGTGAGACCGGGACTAGGTTCTCCGATACGCAGTATTTT.

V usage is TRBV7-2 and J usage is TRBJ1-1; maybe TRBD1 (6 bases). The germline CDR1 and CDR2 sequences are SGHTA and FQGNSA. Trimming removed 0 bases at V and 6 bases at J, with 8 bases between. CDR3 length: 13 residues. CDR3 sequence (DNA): TGTGCCAGCAGCTTAGCCTGGGGGCCTGAAGCTTTCTTT. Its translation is CASSLAWGPEAFF.

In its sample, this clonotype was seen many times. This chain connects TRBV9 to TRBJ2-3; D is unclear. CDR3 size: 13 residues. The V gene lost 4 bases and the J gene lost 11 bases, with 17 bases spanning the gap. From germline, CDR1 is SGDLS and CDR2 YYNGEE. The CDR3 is CASSPESQTMQYF. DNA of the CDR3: TGTGCCAGCAGCCCAGAGAGCCAGACGATGCAGTATTTT.

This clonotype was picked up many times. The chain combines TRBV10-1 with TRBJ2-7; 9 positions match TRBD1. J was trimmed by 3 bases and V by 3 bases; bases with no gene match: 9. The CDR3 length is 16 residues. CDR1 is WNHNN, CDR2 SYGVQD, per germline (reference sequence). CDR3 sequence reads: CASSDLSTGGIYEQYF. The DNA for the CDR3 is TGCGCCAGCAGTGATCTAAGCACAGGGGGCATCTACGAGCAGTACTTC.

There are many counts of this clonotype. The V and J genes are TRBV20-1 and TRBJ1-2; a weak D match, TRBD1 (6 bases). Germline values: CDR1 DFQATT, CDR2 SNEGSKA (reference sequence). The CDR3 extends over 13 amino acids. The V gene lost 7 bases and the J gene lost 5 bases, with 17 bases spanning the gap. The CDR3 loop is CSVSRGGDYGYTF. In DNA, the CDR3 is TGCAGTGTTTCGAGGGGGGGCGATTATGGCTACACCTTC.